This T cell receptor beta chain was recorded in a study of siplizumab effects on memory and regulatory T cells. Study outcomes and limitations: Siplizumab significantly reduced alloreactive sequences traceable to unstimulated CD4+ memory cells.

Turning to this clone: Its antigen is unknown.

Data came from immunoSEQ multiplex PCR; TCRdb stores just in-frame clones and leaves some out. The table has tens of thousands of clones, 85% to 95% seen once. Germline values: CDR1 MNHEY, CDR2 SVGAGI. The length of the CDR3 is 13 residues. V lost 9 bases and J 7 bases, leaving 15 bases between the germline ends. This receptor was taken from a human donor in good health. Sequenced sample: CD8+ T cells sorted from blood. The chain employs TRBV6-5 and TRBJ1-4; D is possibly TRBD1 (6 bases). The CDR3 reads CASYRVQGEKLFF. DNA for the CDR3: TGTGCCAGTTACAGGGTGCAAGGTGAAAAACTGTTTTTT.